The following is a T cell receptor (beta chain) sequence with its context. This clone was counted many times. Its recognized antigen is unknown. Per-base quality was not reported, and no clone a single base away is much larger than it. Receptor libraries were prepared by the immunoSEQ multiplex PCR assay. Concerning the study's data processing: A statistical classification framework was built for diagnosing cytomegalovirus status from the catalog of TCR beta chain sequences. TCRdb obtained this table from immuneACCESS and retained in-frame rearrangements with V and J assigned. These tables miss some clones; where compared with another copy, unresolved V genes account for less than half of the shortfall, and the remainder is unexplained. D and trimming were read from the DNA, whereas the V and J calls and clone size are those reported in that table. Across this sample there are roughly 350,000 clones, with 86% seen only once. Together, the top ten hold around 0.8% of the sample.

Relative to germline, V is 4 bases shorter and J is 7 bases shorter, with 17 bases between their ends. From the cysteine through the phenylalanine, the CDR3 covers 14 amino acids. Only the CDR3 region is kept as DNA, spanning 42 bases read in frame from base 1. In the germline V gene, CDR1 corresponds to MNHNS and CDR2 to SASEGT. Donors formed part of the validation cohort, which comprised 120 subjects and was distinct from the first cohort of under 850 subjects. This specimen comes from a study of cytomegalovirus exposure and HLA in healthy donors (dated 2017 in TCRdb). Regarding the research as a whole: The 550 to 750 repertoires of the first cohort and the 110 or so validation repertoires were produced on the same platform, according to a later analysis. The study aimed to test whether cataloging public T cell receptors could reveal signatures of past pathogen exposure. Besides the first cohort of 666 subjects, a separate validation cohort made up of 120 different subjects was used. High-throughput TCR immunosequencing, statistical association of individual TCRs with disease status, and machine learning were combined to predict cytomegalovirus infection status.

Paper-wide results and their limitations: According to the authors, the approach could potentially be generalized to other disease states and immunological phenotypes. Three of the identified cytomegalovirus-associated TCR beta chains were confirmed in vitro to be specific for cytomegalovirus antigens. The classifier was reported to diagnose cytomegalovirus status with high specificity and sensitivity in both the original and validation cohorts. Of the cluster scores, roughly 95% were above 0 in a later analysis, which found that TCRs clustered in the first cohort also tended to co-occur in the 130 or so validation repertoires. The study gave a list of under 200 TCR beta chains associated with cytomegalovirus. Most TCR sequences were observed very rarely across donors, whereas some public TCRs were present in many individuals. A later analysis had no HLA typing for the validation cohort, so co-occurrence there was scored across all 120 repertoires.

This clonotype was sampled from a woman aged 18-30 years in good health and CMV-seronegative. The sample was PBMCs. The V gene is TRBV6-1 and the J gene is TRBJ2-7; TRBD2 is a weak D gene call, 6 bases matching. CDR3 protein: CASSGDAGSREQYF. The DNA sequence is TGTGCCAGCAGTGGGGATGCGGGGAGCAGGGAGCAGTACTTC.